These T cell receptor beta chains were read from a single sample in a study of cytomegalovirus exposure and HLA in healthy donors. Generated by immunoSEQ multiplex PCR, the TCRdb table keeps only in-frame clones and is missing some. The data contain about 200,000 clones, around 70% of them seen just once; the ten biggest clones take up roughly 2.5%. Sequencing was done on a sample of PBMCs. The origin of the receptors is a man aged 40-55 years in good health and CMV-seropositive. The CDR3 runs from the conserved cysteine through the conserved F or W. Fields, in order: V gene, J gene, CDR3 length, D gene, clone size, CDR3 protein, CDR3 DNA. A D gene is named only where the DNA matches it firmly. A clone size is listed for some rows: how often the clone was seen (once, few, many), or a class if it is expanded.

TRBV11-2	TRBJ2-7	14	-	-	CASSLAGRVNEQYF	TGTGCCAGCAGCTTAGCCGGCAGGGTCAACGAGCAGTACTTC
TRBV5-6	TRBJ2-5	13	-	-	CASSFGVPGTQYF	TGTGCCAGCAGCTTTGGAGTGCCGGGGACCCAGTACTTC
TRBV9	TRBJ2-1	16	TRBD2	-	CASSVGPGEGYNEQFF	TGTGCCAGCAGCGTAGGTCCGGGGGAGGGCTACAATGAGCAGTTCTTC
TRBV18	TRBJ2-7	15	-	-	CASSPPRTGSYEQYF	TGTGCCAGCTCACCCCCCCGAACGGGGTCCTACGAGCAGTACTTC
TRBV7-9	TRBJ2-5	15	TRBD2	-	CSSSLAGGIVETQYF	TGTTCCAGCAGCTTAGCGGGAGGTATTGTGGAGACCCAGTACTTC
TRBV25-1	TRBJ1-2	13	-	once	CASSDQGLNGYTF	TGTGCCAGCAGTGACCAGGGGCTGAATGGCTACACCTTC
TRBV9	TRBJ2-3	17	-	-	CASSGRAGGTLTDTQYF	TGTGCCAGCAGCGGGCGGGCAGGCGGTACCCTCACAGATACGCAGTATTTT
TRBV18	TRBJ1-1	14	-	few	CASSPRGSGTEAFF	TGTGCCAGCTCACCAAGGGGTTCGGGCACTGAAGCTTTCTTT
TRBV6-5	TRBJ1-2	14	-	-	CASSYRQDFYGYTF	TGTGCCAGCAGTTACCGACAGGATTTCTATGGCTACACCTTC
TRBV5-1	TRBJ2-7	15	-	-	CASSLTPGNLYEQYF	TGCGCCAGCAGCTTGACTCCGGGGAACCTCTACGAGCAGTACTTC
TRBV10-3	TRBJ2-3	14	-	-	CAISQDSTTDTQYF	TGTGCCATCAGCCAGGATTCTACCACAGATACGCAGTATTTT
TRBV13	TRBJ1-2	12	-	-	CASSFRGNGYTF	TGTGCCAGCAGCTTCCGAGGTAATGGCTACACCTTC
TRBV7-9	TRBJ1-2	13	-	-	CSSSDRTNYGYTF	TGTTCCAGCAGCGACAGAACTAACTATGGCTACACCTTC
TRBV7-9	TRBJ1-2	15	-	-	CASSSGDGRNYGYTF	TGTGCCAGCAGCTCAGGGGACGGTAGGAACTATGGCTACACCTTC
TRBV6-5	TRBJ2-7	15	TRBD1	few	CASSLTGAPSYEQYF	TGTGCCAGCAGCCTCACAGGGGCCCCTTCCTACGAGCAGTACTTC
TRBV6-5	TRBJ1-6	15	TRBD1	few	CASSLYDRGYSPLHF	TGTGCCAGCAGTCTCTACGACAGGGGTTATTCACCCCTCCACTTT
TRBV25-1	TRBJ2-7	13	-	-	CASRSISSYEQYF	TGTGCCAGCAGATCGATTAGCTCCTACGAGCAGTACTTC
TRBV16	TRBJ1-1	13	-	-	CASSIPGLLEAFF	TGTGCCAGCAGTATTCCAGGGCTTCTGGAAGCTTTCTTT
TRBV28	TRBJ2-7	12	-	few	CASSLMGREQYF	TGTGCCAGCAGTTTAATGGGGCGGGAGCAGTACTTC
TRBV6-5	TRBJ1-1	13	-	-	CASSYSMGRRAFF	TGTGCCAGCAGTTACTCGATGGGGCGGCGAGCTTTCTTT
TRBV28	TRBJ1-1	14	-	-	CASRTLGVGTEAFF	TGTGCCAGCAGGACCTTAGGGGTGGGGACTGAAGCTTTCTTT
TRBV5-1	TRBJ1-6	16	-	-	CASSRGRPGLNSPLHF	TGCGCCAGCAGCCGCGGCCGCCCAGGGTTGAATTCACCCCTCCACTTT
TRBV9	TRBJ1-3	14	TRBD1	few	CASSLGTAGNTIYF	TGTGCCAGCAGCTTGGGGACAGCCGGAAACACCATATATTTT
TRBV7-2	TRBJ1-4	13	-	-	CASSFGQNEKLFF	TGTGCCAGCAGCTTCGGACAGAACGAAAAACTGTTTTTT
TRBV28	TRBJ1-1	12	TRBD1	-	CASSLRQGGAFF	TGTGCCAGCAGTCTCCGACAGGGGGGGGCTTTCTTT
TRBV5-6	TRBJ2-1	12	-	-	CASSQTGNRQFF	TGTGCCAGCAGCCAAACAGGGAATAGGCAGTTCTTC
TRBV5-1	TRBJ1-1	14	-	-	CASSLEGMNTEAFF	TGCGCCAGCAGCCTTGAGGGAATGAACACTGAAGCTTTCTTT
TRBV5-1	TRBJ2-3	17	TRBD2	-	CASSLYSGGADTDTQYF	TGCGCCAGCAGCTTGTATAGCGGGGGGGCCGACACAGATACGCAGTATTTT
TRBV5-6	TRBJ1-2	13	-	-	CASSLAGAFGYTF	TGTGCCAGCAGCTTGGCAGGGGCGTTCGGCTACACCTTC
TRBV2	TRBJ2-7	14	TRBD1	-	CASSARTGYYEQYF	TGTGCCAGCAGTGCAAGGACAGGCTACTACGAGCAGTACTTC
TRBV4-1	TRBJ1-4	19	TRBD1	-	CASSQGSRQGGSTNEKLFF	TGCGCCAGCAGCCAAGGCTCCCGACAGGGGGGGTCTACTAATGAAAAACTGTTTTTT
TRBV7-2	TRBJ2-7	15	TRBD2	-	CASSRERGGQYEQYF	TGTGCCAGCAGCCGCGAGCGGGGGGGCCAATACGAGCAGTACTTC
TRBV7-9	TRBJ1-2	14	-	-	CASSWYRRDYGYTF	TGTGCCAGCAGCTGGTACAGGAGGGACTATGGCTACACCTTC
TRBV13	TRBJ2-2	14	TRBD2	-	CASSLIGGAGELFF	TGTGCCAGCAGCCTCATTGGGGGGGCCGGGGAGCTGTTTTTT
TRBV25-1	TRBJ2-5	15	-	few	CASSEAGGPQETQYF	TGTGCCAGCAGTGAAGCGGGCGGGCCCCAGGAGACCCAGTACTTC
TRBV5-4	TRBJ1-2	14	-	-	CAGGHGGDNYGYTF	TGTGCCGGCGGCCACGGGGGTGATAACTATGGCTACACCTTC
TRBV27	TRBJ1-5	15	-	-	CASSLTGYSNQPQHF	TGTGCCAGCAGCTTGACGGGGTATAGCAATCAGCCCCAGCATTTT
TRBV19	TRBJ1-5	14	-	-	CASRSGGGIQPQHF	TGTGCCAGTAGATCGGGGGGCGGGATTCAGCCCCAGCATTTT
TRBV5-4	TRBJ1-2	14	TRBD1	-	CASSFLDREYGYTF	TGTGCCAGCAGCTTCCTAGACAGGGAATATGGCTACACCTTC
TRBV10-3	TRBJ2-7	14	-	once	CAISDGQNSYEQYF	TGTGCCATCAGTGATGGGCAGAACTCCTACGAGCAGTACTTC
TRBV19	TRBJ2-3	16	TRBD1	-	CASSTQTGTDTDTQYF	TGTGCCAGTAGTACACAAACCGGGACAGACACAGATACGCAGTATTTT
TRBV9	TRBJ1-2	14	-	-	CASSVSPDIVRYTF	TGTGCTAGCAGCGTCTCCCCGGACATCGTACGCTACACCTTC
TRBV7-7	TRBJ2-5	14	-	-	CASSIGPRGETQYF	TGTGCCAGCAGCATCGGCCCGAGGGGGGAGACCCAGTACTTC
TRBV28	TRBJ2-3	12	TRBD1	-	CASNRGTDTQYF	TGTGCCAGCAACAGGGGAACAGATACGCAGTATTTT
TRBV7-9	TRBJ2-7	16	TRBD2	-	CASSLGAGGLSYEQYF	TGTGCCAGCAGCTTAGGAGCGGGGGGCCTTTCCTACGAGCAGTACTTC
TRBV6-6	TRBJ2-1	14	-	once	CASRNREGYNEQFF	TGTGCCAGCAGGAACAGGGAGGGATACAATGAGCAGTTCTTC
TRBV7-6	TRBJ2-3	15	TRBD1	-	CASSLGTGRTDTQYF	TGTGCCAGCAGCTTGGGGACAGGGCGCACAGATACGCAGTATTTT
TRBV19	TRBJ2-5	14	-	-	CASSIGRDQETQYF	TGTGCCAGTAGTATAGGACGGGACCAAGAGACCCAGTACTTC
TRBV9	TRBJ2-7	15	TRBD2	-	CASSALPGGGSEQYF	TGTGCCAGCAGCGCTCTTCCGGGCGGGGGAAGCGAGCAGTACTTC
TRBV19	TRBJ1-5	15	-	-	CASSPGSYSNQPQHF	TGTGCCAGTTCCCCAGGGTCTTATAGCAATCAGCCCCAGCATTTT
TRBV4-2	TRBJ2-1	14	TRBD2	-	CASSQGLANYEQFF	TGTGCCAGCAGCCAGGGACTAGCAAATTATGAGCAGTTCTTC
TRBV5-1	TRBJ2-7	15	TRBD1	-	CASSLGTGTAYEQYF	TGCGCCAGCAGCTTGGGTACCGGGACAGCCTACGAGCAGTACTTC